This T cell receptor (beta chain) was identified during a study of shared clonotypes between healthy human individuals (dated by TCRdb to about 2020). Study-wide context: A couple of women and a few men aged 18 to 49 years were included in the cohort. Libraries were prepared and TCR repertoires were sequenced by different laboratories using diverse techniques, in order to increase sequencing depth and limit assay-specific biases. To estimate repertoire size and how much clonotypes are shared between individuals, the study performed deep sequencing of blood TCR repertoires from 4 to 6 healthy adults. Between about 0.8 and 9 billion PBMCs per donor were obtained by leukapheresis. For each donor, three plates each were used for CD4 naive and CD4 memory, two plates were used for CD8 naive, and one plate was used for CD8 memory. What the research found in general, with its limitations: Sampling was restricted to blood, and TCR repertoires in tissues likely differ from the TCR repertoires found in blood. Based on pairwise subsampling, the degree of clonotype sharing among donors was expected to be affected by sequencing depth. Larger estimated clonotype richness was generally found for naive subsets than for memory subsets. Rarefaction of sorted-subset datasets indicated incomplete sequencing despite the large sequencing depth. Compared with non-shared clonotypes, the clonotypes found in all four sorted-subset donors had higher generation probabilities. The genetic and exposure-history diversity represented was limited by the small number of donors. Roughly 5.2% of naive CD4, 3.5% of naive CD8, 2.3% of memory CD4, and more than 0.35% of memory CD8 clonotypes were shared across several donors.

Using the deep immunoSEQ assay, multiplex PCR amplified TCR CDR3 regions from genomic DNA. Extracted genomic DNA from each cell subset was spread evenly across all wells of several immunoSEQ 96-well plates, with each plate serving as a replicate. For sorted subsets, each replicate PCR was loaded with 150 to 250 ng genomic DNA, equivalent to roughly 30,000 T cell genomes. The purified libraries were quantified using a Qubit 3.0 fluorometer, sized with a Bioanalyzer 2100, and then quantified again using the KAPA Library Quantification kit. Every immunoSEQ 96-well plate was sequenced on a separate single-read 150-cycle Illumina NextSeq 550 flow cell. The authors processed their data as follows. The immunoSEQ output contained only junctional sequences without quality scores, so filtering could not match that applied to full-length reads. Sequences were annotated with PyIR, a Python wrapper for IgBLAST v1.9, using IMGT germline references to assign V/J genes and CDR3. Reads were removed for weak V/J assignments (E-value above 1e-6), missing CDR3, stop codons, out-of-frame junctions, or ambiguous translated residues. V3J clonotypes were defined as sequences sharing the same inferred V gene, J gene, and CDR3 amino acid sequence. To compute the percentage overlap between repertoires, the number of shared unique clonotypes was divided by the size of the smaller repertoire. Three approaches were used to assess repertoire richness: RTK rarefaction, the Chao1 estimator, and Recon v2.1 estimates of unobserved clonotypes. For all TCRbeta clonotypes obtained by the gDNA method from four donors, generation probabilities were computed with OLGA. In its TCRdb copy, this immuneACCESS table keeps in-frame sequences only and misses some clones. Where compared with another copy, unresolved V genes explain less than half of these, and the others have no known cause. The V and J calls and the clone size are those of that table, but D and trimming were determined from the DNA. This sample lists some 2,000,000 clones; approximately 94% were detected once. The ten largest make up about 0.13% of the sample.

In the case of this clone: Its binding antigen is unknown. Base qualities were left out, and no much larger clone turns up one base away.

The germline V gene encodes CDR1 MDHEN and CDR2 SYDVKM. From the cysteine up to the phenylalanine, the CDR3 has a length of 15 residues. Only the CDR3 DNA stays, 45 bases, in frame from base 1. V lost 5 bases and J lost 5 bases; the stretch between them is 15 bases long. Donors were healthy HIV-negative adults with no recently reported acute infections or vaccinations. Every donor was a Caucasian adult residing in Nashville, Tennessee, USA. CD4+ T cells were enriched through magnetic negative selection, after which naive cells were positively selected on CD45RA and the remaining negative fraction served as the memory subset. Blood was collected by leukapheresis, and PBMCs were isolated by Ficoll-Histopaque density gradient centrifugation and then cryopreserved in liquid nitrogen vapor phase. Purity and quantity of every magnetically sorted T cell population were checked by analytical flow cytometry. Each sorted fraction had its genomic DNA isolated and then quantified by UV absorbance on a Nanodrop 2000c.

The clonotype comes from a man between 18 and 35 years old in good health. Material for sequencing was naive CD4+ T cells sorted from blood. The intended sense of this specimen's cell subset or site label: CD45RA+ positively selected. The V and J genes are TRBV28 and TRBJ1-4; the D gene is perhaps TRBD1, from 6 matching bases. The bases are TGTGCCAGCAGTGGCGGGAGGGGGTCCAATGAAAAACTGTTTTTT. Its amino acids are CASSGGRGSNEKLFF.